This T cell receptor (beta chain) was sequenced during a study of blood T cell repertoires in COVID-19. The wider study: The cDNA or gDNA used as material had been derived from T cells, B-cell-depleted T cells, or PBMCs.

Using immunoSEQ multiplex PCR, the repertoire was profiled, and TCRdb retains in-frame clones only, with some absent. The sample shows about 89,000 clones, around 88% of them seen only once. V dropped 2 bases and J dropped 4 bases, with 7 bases sitting between them. The germline V gene encodes CDR1 MNHEY and CDR2 SVGAGI. This CDR3 comprises 13 residues. Source material: peripheral blood. The source of this sequence is a man between 60 and 70 years old with acute or convalescent COVID-19. The chain uses TRBV6-5 and TRBJ2-3, with D unresolved. The CDR3 reads CASSYVRSDTQYF. The DNA of the CDR3 is TGTGCCAGCAGTTACGTACGGTCAGATACGCAGTATTTT.